This TCR beta chain was profiled in a study of regulatory T cells in long-lasting Graves disease. Researchers made TCR beta libraries by using iRepertoire HTBI primers and running Arm-PCR on CDR3 regions. MiXCR was run by TCRdb on the multiplex PCR reads, yielding one entry per CDR3 protein. The sample lists a few hundred thousand distinct CDR3 sequences; less than 30% were seen once. Sample time point: persistent/refractory GD, antithyroid drugs over 5 years with positive TRAb. There was RNA extracted from PBMCs, and the TCR library was made from it. Under American Thyroid Association guidelines, Graves' disease was diagnosed. CDR1 and CDR2 (germline): SGHTA, FQGTGA. The CDR3 contains 13 residues. V shed 0 bases and J shed 6 bases, with 9 bases lying between them.

The V gene is TRBV7-3, the J gene TRBJ2-7, with D unclear. The TCR was taken from a woman aged 40 to 50 with Graves disease. The material sequenced was peripheral blood mononuclear cells (PBMCs), taken when the disease was refractory, from a patient treated with antithyroid drugs. CDR3 sequence: CASSLTRLGEQYF. Here the CDR3 DNA reads TGTGCCAGCAGCTTAACTAGGTTGGGCGAGCAGTACTTC.